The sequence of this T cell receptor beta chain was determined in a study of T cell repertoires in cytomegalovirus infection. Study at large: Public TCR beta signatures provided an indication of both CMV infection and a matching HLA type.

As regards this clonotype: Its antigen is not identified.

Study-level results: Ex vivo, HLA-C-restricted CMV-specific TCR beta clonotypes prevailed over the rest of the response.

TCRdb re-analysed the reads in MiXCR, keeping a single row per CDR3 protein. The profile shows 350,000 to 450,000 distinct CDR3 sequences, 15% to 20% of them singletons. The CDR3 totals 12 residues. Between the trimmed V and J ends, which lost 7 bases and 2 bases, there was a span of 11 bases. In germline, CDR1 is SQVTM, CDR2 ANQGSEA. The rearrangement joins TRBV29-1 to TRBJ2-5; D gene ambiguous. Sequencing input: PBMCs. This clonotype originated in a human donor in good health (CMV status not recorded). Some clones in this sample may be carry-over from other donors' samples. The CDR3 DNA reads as TGCAGCGCTAAGATTCCTCAAGAGACCCAGTACTTC. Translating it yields CSAKIPQETQYF.